The T cell receptor beta chain under discussion was sequenced for a study of T cell responses to AZD1222 COVID-19 vaccine. Study-level findings and limits: Vaccine-associated CD4 TCRs spanned spike, dominant at 160-218 and 743-854.

Germline lookup yields CDR1 SNHLY and CDR2 FYNNEI. This CDR3 spans 13 amino acids. J lost 6 bases, V lost 7 bases, and 3 bases had no gene match. Measured with immunoSEQ multiplex PCR; TCRdb has only the in-frame clones, and not every one. The table records fewer than 200,000 clones, roughly 90% of them present only once. Remarks on this clone: Its matching antigen is unknown.

This TCR came from an adult in good health. The J gene is TRBJ2-1, the V gene TRBV2; 10 nucleotides agree with TRBD1. Sequenced material: peripheral blood, taken on day 0 of AZD1222 vaccination. DNA for the CDR3: TGTGCCAGCATCTGGGACAGGGGCAATGAGCAGTTCTTC. It specifies CASIWDRGNEQFF.